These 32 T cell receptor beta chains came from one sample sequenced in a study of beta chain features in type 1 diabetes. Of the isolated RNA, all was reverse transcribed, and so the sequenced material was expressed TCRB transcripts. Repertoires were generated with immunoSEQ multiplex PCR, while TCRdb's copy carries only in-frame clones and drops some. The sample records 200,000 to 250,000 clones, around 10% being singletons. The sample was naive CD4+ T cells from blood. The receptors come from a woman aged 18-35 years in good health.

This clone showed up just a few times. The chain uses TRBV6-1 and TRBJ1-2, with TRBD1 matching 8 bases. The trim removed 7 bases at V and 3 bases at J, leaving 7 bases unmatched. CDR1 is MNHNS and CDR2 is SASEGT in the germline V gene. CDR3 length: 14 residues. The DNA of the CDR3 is TGTGCCAGCACCACAGGGGGTCCAGACTATGGCTACACCTTC. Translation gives CASTTGGPDYGYTF.

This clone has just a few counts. The CDR3, as DNA: TGTGCCAGCAGTGAATTGGCGGACCGGAGGCCTAATGAAAAACTGTTTTTT. Amino acid sequence: CASSELADRRPNEKLFF. The chain employs TRBV25-1 and TRBJ1-4; the D is unclear. V was shortened by 1 base and J by 3 bases, with 15 bases between the two germline ends. Germline CDR1 is MGHDK and CDR2 is SYGVNS. This CDR3 has 17 residues.

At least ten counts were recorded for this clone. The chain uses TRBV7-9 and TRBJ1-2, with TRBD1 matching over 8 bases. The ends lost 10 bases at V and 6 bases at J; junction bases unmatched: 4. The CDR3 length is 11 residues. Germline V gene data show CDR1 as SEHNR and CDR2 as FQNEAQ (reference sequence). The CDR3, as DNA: TGTGCCATCACGACAGGGGATGGCTACACCTTC. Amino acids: CAITTGDGYTF.

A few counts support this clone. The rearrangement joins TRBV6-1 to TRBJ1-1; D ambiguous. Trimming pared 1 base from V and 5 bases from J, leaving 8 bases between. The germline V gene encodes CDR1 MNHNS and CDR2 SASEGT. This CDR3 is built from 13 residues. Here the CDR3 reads CASSEDGRTEAFF. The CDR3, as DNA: TGTGCCAGCAGTGAAGACGGGAGGACTGAAGCTTTCTTT.

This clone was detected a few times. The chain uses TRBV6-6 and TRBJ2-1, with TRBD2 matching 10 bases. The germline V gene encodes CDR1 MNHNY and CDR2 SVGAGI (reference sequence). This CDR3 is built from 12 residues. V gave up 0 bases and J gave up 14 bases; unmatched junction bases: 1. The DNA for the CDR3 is TGTGCCAGCAGTTACTCCGGACTAGCGGAGTTCTTC. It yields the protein CASSYSGLAEFF.

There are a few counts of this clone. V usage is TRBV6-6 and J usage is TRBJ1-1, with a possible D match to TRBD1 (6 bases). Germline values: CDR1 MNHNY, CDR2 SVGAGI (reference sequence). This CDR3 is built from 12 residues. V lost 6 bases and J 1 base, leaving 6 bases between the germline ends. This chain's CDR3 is CASRQGNTEAFF. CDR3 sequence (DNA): TGTGCCAGCAGACAGGGGAACACTGAAGCTTTCTTT.

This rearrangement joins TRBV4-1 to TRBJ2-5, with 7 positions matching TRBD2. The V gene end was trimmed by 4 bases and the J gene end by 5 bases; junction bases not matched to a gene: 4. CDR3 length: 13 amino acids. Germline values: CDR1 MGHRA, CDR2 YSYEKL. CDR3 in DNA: TGCGCCAGCAGCCCATGGGAGGGGGAGACCCAGTACTTC. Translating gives CASSPWEGETQYF.

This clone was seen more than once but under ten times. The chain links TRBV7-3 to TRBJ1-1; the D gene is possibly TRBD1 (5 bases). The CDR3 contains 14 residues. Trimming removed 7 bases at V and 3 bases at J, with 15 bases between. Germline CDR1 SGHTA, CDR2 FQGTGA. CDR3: CASTYGPGYTEAFF. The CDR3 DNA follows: TGTGCCAGCACCTATGGCCCAGGGTACACTGAAGCTTTCTTT.

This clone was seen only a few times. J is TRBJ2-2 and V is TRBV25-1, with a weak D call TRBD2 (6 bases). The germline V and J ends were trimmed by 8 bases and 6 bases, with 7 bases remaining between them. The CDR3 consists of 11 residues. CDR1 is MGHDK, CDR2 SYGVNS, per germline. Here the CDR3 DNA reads TGTGCCAGCCGGGGGTCCGGGGAGCTGTTTTTT. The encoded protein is CASRGSGELFF. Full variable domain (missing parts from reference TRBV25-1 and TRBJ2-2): EADIYQTPRYLVIGTGKKITLECSQTMGHDKMYWYQQDPGMELHLIHYSYGVNSTEKGDLSSESTVSRIRTEHFPLTLESARPSHTSQYLCASRGSGELFFGEGSRLTVL.

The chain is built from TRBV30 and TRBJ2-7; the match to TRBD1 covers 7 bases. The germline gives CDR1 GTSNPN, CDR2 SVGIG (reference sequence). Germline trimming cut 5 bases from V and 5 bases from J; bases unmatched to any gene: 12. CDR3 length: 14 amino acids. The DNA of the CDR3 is TGTGCCTGGGACCGGGACAGCTTCGGTCACGAGCAGTACTTC. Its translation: CAWDRDSFGHEQYF.

DNA for the CDR3: TGTGCCAGCAGCCAACGGACACCGGGCAATGAGCAGTTCTTC. This encodes CASSQRTPGNEQFF. The J gene is TRBJ2-1, the V gene TRBV5-4, with D possibly matching TRBD1 (5 bases). The germline V gene encodes CDR1 SGHNT and CDR2 YYREEE (reference sequence). The CDR3 is 14 residues long. Trimming pared 4 bases from V and 6 bases from J, leaving 14 bases between.

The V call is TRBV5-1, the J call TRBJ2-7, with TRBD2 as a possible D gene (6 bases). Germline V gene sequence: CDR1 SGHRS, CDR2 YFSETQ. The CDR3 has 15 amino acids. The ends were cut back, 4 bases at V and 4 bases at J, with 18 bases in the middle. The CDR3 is CASSEGTLSSYEQYF. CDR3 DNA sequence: TGCGCCAGCAGCGAGGGGACTTTGAGCAGTTACGAGCAGTACTTC.

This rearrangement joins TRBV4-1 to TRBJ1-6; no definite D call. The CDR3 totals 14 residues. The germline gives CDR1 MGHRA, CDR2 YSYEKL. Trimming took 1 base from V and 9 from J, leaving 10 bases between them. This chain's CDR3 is CASSQGVASSPLHF. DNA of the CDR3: TGCGCCAGCAGCCAAGGAGTAGCTAGTTCACCCCTCCACTTT.

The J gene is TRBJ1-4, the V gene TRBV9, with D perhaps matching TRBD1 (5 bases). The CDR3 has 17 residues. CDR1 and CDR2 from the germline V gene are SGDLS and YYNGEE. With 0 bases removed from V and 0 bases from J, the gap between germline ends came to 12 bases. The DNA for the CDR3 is TGTGCCAGCAGCGTAGACTTGGGGCCCGCAACTAATGAAAAACTGTTTTTT. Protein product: CASSVDLGPATNEKLFF.

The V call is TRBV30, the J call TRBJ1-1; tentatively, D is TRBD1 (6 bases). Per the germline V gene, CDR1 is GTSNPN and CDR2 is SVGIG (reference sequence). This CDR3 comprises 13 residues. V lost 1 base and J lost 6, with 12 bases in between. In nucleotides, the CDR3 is TGTGCCTGGAGTGCCGGGACATGGGCTGAAGCTTTCTTT. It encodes CAWSAGTWAEAFF.

The CDR3 sequence: CASSLGTEGESSYNSPLHF. CDR3 DNA sequence: TGCGCCAGCAGCTTGGGTACAGAGGGTGAGAGCTCCTATAATTCACCCCTCCACTTT. This chain uses TRBV5-1 with TRBJ1-6, with D unresolved. The CDR3 length is 19 residues. Germline V gives CDR1 SGHRS, CDR2 YFSETQ. V lost 0 bases, J lost 0 bases, and 16 bases lay in between.

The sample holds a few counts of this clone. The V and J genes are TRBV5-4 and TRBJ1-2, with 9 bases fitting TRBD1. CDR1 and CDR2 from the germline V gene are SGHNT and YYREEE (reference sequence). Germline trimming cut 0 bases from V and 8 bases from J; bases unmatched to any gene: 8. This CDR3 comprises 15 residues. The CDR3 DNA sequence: TGTGCCAGCAGCTTGGTTGCGGACAGGGGATCGGGCTACACCTTC. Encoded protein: CASSLVADRGSGYTF.

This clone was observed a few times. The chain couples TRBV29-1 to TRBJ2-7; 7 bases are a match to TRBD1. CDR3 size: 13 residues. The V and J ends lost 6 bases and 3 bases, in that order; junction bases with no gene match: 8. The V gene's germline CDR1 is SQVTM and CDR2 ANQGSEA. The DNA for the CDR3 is TGCAGCGTCACCGGGACAGTAGGCTACGAGCAGTACTTC. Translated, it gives CSVTGTVGYEQYF.

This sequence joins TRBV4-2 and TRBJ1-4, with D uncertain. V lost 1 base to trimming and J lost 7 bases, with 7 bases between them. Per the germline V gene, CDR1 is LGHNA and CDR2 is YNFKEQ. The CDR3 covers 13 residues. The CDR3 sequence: CASSQGALEKLFF. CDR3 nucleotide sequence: TGTGCCAGCAGCCAAGGGGCACTTGAAAAACTGTTTTTT.

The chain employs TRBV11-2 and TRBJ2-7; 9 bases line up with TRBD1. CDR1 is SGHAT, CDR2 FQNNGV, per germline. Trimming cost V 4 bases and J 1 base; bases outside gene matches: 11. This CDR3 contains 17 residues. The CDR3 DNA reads TGTGCCAGCAGCTCCCTGAATATACAGGGGGCATCCTACGAGCAGTACTTC. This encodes CASSSLNIQGASYEQYF.

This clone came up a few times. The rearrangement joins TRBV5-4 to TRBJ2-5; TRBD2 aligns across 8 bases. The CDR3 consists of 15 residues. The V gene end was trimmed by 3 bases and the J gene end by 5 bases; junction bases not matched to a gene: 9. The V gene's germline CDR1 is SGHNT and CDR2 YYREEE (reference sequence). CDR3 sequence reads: CASSSYRGGRETQYF. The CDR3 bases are TGTGCCAGCAGCTCGTACCGGGGGGGCCGGGAGACCCAGTACTTC. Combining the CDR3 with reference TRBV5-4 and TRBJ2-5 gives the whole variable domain ETGVTQSPTHLIKTRGQQVTLRCSSQSGHNTVSWYQQALGQGPQFIFQYYREEENGRGNFPPRFSGLQFPNYSSELNVNALELDDSALYLCASSSYRGGRETQYFGPGTRLLVL.

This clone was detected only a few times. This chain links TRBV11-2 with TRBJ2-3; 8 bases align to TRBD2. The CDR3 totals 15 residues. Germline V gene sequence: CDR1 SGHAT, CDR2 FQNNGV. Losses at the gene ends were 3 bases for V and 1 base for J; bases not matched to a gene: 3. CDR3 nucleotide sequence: TGTGCCAGCAGCTTCCGGCGGGGGGGCACAGATACGCAGTATTTT. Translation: CASSFRRGGTDTQYF. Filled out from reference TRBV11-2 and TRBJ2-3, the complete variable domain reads EAGVAQSPRYKIIEKRQSVAFWCNPISGHATLYWYQQILGQGPKLLIQFQNNGVVDDSQLPKDRFSAERLKGVDSTLKIQPAKLEDSAVYLCASSFRRGGTDTQYFGPGTRLTVL.

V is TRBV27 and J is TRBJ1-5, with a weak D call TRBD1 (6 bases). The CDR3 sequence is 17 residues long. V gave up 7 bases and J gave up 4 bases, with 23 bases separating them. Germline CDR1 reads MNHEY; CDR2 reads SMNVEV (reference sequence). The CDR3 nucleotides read TGTGCCAGCACGACTATAACAGGGCAAGGGCCTAATCAGCCCCAGCATTTT. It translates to CASTTITGQGPNQPQHF.

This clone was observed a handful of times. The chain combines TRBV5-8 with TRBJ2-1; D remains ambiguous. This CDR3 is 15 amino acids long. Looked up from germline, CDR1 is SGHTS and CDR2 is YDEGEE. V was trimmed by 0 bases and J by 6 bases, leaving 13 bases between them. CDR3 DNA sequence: TGTGCCAGCAGCTTGGGAAGCCCCCTTGGCAATGAGCAGTTCTTC. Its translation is CASSLGSPLGNEQFF.

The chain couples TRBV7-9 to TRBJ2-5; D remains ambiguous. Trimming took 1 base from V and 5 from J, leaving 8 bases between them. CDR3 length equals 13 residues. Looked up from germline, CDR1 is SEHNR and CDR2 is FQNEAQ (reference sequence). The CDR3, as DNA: TGTGCCAGCAGCTTAGTTAGATCTGAGACCCAGTACTTC. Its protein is CASSLVRSETQYF.

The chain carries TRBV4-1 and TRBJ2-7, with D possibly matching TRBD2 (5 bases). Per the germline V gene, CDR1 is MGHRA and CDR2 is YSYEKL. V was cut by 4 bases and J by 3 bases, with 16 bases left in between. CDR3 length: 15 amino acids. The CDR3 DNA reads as TGCGCCAGCAGCCGCTTTGAGGGATACAACTACGAGCAGTACTTC. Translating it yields CASSRFEGYNYEQYF.

The CDR3 region has the DNA TGTGCCAGCGGACAGGGGAATCAGCCCCAGCATTTT. Translating gives CASGQGNQPQHF. The chain is built from TRBV25-1 and TRBJ1-5; TRBD1 matches at 9 bases. The CDR3 is 12 residues long. V lost 8 bases, J lost 4 bases, and 0 bases stayed unmatched. CDR1 is MGHDK, CDR2 SYGVNS, per germline. Full variable domain (rest looked up from reference TRBV25-1 and TRBJ1-5): EADIYQTPRYLVIGTGKKITLECSQTMGHDKMYWYQQDPGMELHLIHYSYGVNSTEKGDLSSESTVSRIRTEHFPLTLESARPSHTSQYLCASGQGNQPQHFGDGTRLSIL.

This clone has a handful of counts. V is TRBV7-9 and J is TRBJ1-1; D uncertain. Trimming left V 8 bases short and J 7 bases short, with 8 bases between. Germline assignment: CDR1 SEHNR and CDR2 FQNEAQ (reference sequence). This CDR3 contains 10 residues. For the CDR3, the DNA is TGTGCCAGCTCTAGGCGTGAAGCTTTCTTT. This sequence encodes CASSRREAFF.

CDR3 nucleotides: TGTGCCAGCAGTGTCCGGCAGGGGGGAGGTGACACTGAAGCTTTCTTT. Its protein product is CASSVRQGGGDTEAFF. V gene TRBV6-1 combines with J gene TRBJ1-1; TRBD1 agrees at 7 bases. Per germline, CDR1 MNHNS and CDR2 SASEGT. With 4 bases clipped from V and 3 bases from J, the junction kept 11 bases outside the gene matches. The CDR3 has 16 amino acids.

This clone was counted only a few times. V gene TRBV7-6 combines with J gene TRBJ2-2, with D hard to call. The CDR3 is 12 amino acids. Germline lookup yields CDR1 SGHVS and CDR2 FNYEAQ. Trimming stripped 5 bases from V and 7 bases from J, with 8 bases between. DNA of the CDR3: TGTGCCAGCAGCCCTCCCGGCGGGGAGCTGTTTTTT. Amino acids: CASSPPGGELFF.

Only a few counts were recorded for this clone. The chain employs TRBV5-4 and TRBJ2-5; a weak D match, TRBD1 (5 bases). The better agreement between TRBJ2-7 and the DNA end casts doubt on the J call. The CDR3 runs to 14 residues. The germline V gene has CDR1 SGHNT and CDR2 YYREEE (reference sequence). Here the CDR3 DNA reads TGTGCCAGCAGCTTGGAGACAGAGTCCTACGAGCAGTACTTC. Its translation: CASSLETESYEQYF.

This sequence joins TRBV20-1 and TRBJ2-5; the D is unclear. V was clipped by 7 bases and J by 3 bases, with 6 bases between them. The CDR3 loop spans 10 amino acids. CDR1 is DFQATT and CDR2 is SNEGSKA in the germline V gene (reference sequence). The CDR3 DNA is TGCAGTGTCCCAGAAGAGACCCAGTACTTC. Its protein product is CSVPEETQYF.